This is a list of T cell receptor beta chains from one sample in a study of beta chain features in type 1 diabetes. TCRdb's copy holds only in-frame clones and misses some; the assay was immunoSEQ multiplex PCR. In the table there are under 400,000 clones, roughly 21% of which are singletons. The sequenced sample consisted of naive CD4+ T cells from blood. All receptors come from a woman under 30 in good health. The CDR3 runs from the conserved cysteine through the conserved F or W. Each record gives: CDR3 length, D gene, J gene, V gene, clone size, CDR3 protein, CDR3 DNA. A D gene is named only where the DNA matches it firmly. Size is stated for part of the rows, as once, few or many counts, or as a class when the clone is expanded.

11,.,TRBJ2-7,TRBV20-1,few,CSASSSYEQYF,TGCAGTGCTAGTAGTTCCTACGAGCAGTACTTC
15,TRBD2,TRBJ2-5,TRBV2,few,CASSIDLAGTETQYF,TGTGCCAGCAGTATAGACTTAGCGGGAACAGAGACCCAGTACTTC
13,TRBD1,TRBJ2-7,TRBV2,.,CASSVQGFGEQYF,TGTGCCAGCAGTGTACAGGGGTTTGGAGAGCAGTACTTC
14,.,TRBJ1-1,TRBV29-1,.,CSVNKQGRNTEAFF,TGCAGCGTTAATAAGCAAGGGAGAAACACTGAAGCTTTCTTT
13,TRBD1,TRBJ2-5,TRBV5-1,.,CASRNRGQETQYF,TGCGCCAGCAGAAACAGGGGGCAAGAGACCCAGTACTTC
14,TRBD1,TRBJ2-7,TRBV5-1,few,CASSYDRGPYEQYF,TGCGCCAGCAGCTACGACAGGGGGCCCTACGAGCAGTACTTC
13,.,TRBJ2-5,TRBV2,.,CASSPTGKETQYF,TGTGCCAGCAGTCCCACAGGGAAAGAGACCCAGTACTTC
12,.,TRBJ1-2,TRBV7-9,few,CASSPSIDGYTF,TGTGCCAGCAGCCCTAGCATCGATGGCTACACCTTC
14,.,TRBJ2-3,TRBV2,few,CASSASRTADTQYF,TGTGCCAGCAGTGCCTCAAGGACTGCAGATACGCAGTATTTT
14,.,TRBJ1-6,TRBV2,.,CASSGREGNSPLHF,TGTGCCAGCAGTGGTAGAGAGGGCAATTCACCCCTCCACTTT
11,.,TRBJ2-7,TRBV20-1,.,CSARQGYEQYF,TGCAGTGCTAGACAGGGCTACGAGCAGTACTTC
12,.,TRBJ2-5,TRBV21-1,.,CASTQRKETQYF,TGTGCCAGCACCCAGCGGAAAGAGACCCAGTACTTC
13,.,TRBJ1-2,TRBV30,few,CAWNPGLDYGYTF,TGTGCCTGGAACCCAGGGTTGGACTATGGCTACACCTTC
19,TRBD2,TRBJ2-1,TRBV5-1,few,CASSLVTLAGESSYNEQFF,TGCGCCAGCAGCTTGGTGACGCTAGCGGGAGAGAGCTCCTACAATGAGCAGTTCTTC
13,.,TRBJ2-1,TRBV10-3,.,CAITPTADNEQFF,TGTGCCATCACCCCGACTGCCGACAATGAGCAGTTCTTC
16,TRBD2,TRBJ2-1,TRBV4-2,few,CASSQGISGNYNEQFF,TGTGCCAGCAGCCAAGGAATTAGCGGGAACTACAATGAGCAGTTCTTC
17,TRBD2,TRBJ2-1,TRBV14,.,CASSQEYLAGINPGPFF,TGTGCCAGCAGCCAAGAGTACCTAGCGGGAATCAATCCTGGGCCGTTCTTC
14,.,TRBJ1-5,TRBV6-5,.,CASSYRGGNQPQHF,TGTGCCAGCAGTTACCGGGGAGGGAATCAGCCCCAGCATTTT
14,.,TRBJ2-7,TRBV7-8,.,CASSLAETSYEQYF,TGTGCCAGCAGCTTAGCGGAGACTAGCTACGAGCAGTACTTC
15,.,TRBJ1-2,TRBV6-5,few,CASSYDRRTNYGYTF,TGTGCCAGCAGTTACGACAGGAGAACTAACTATGGCTACACCTTC
11,.,TRBJ2-1,TRBV7-2,few,CASSLISSRVF,TGTGCCAGCAGCCTTATCTCCTCTCGGGTCTTC
13,TRBD1,TRBJ1-5,TRBV10-3,.,CAISPGQGQPQHF,TGTGCCATCAGCCCGGGACAGGGGCAGCCCCAGCATTTT
15,.,TRBJ1-6,TRBV5-1,.,CASSLGPGSTSPLHF,TGCGCCAGCAGCTTGGGCCCAGGTTCCACCTCACCCCTCCACTTT
14,TRBD2,TRBJ2-7,TRBV6-5,.,CASSTGTRRSEQYF,TGTGCCAGCAGTACCGGGACTAGGCGGTCCGAGCAGTACTTC
14,.,TRBJ1-2,TRBV2,few,CASLLEQGHYGYTF,TGTGCCAGCTTGCTGGAACAGGGCCACTATGGCTACACCTTC
15,.,TRBJ1-1,TRBV30,few,CAWSVGQGWGTEAFF,TGTGCCTGGAGTGTTGGCCAGGGGTGGGGCACTGAAGCTTTCTTT
14,TRBD1,TRBJ1-2,TRBV19,few,CASSPRDRVLGYTF,TGTGCCAGTAGTCCCCGGGACAGGGTTCTTGGCTACACCTTC
14,.,TRBJ2-2,TRBV30,few,CAWRIQDNTGELFF,TGTGCCTGGAGAATCCAGGATAACACCGGGGAGCTGTTTTTT
14,TRBD2,TRBJ2-2,TRBV25-1,once,CASGLAGSSGELFF,TGTGCCAGCGGGCTAGCGGGAAGTTCCGGGGAGCTGTTTTTT